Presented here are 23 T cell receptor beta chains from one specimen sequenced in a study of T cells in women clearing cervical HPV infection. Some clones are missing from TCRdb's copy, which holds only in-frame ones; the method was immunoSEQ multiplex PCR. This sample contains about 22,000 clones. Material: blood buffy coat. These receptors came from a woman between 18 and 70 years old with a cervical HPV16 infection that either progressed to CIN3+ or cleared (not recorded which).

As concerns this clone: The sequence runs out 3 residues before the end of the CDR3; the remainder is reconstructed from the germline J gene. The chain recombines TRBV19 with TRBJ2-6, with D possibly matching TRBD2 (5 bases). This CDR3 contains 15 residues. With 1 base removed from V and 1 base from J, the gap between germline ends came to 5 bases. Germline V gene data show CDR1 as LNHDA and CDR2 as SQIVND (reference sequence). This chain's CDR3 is CASSIGGSGANVLTF. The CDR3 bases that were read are TGTGCCAGTAGTATAGGAGGGTCTGGGGCCAACGTC.

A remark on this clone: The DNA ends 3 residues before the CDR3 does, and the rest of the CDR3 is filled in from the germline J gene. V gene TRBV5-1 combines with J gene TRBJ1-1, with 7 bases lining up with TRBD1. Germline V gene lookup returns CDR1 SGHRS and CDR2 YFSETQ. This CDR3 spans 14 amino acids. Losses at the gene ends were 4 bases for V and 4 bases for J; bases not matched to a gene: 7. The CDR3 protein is CASSLTGMGTEAFF. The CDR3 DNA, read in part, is TGCGCCAGCAGCCTGACAGGGATGGGCACTGAA.

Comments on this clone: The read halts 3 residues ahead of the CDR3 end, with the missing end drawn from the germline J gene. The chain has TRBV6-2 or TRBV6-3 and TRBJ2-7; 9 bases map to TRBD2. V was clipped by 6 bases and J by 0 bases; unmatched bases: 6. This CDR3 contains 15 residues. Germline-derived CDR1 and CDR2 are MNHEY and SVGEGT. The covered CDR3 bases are TGTGCCAGCAGAGCTCTAGCGGGAAGCTCCTACGAG. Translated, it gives CASRALAGSSYE. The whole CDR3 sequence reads CASRALAGSSYEQYF.

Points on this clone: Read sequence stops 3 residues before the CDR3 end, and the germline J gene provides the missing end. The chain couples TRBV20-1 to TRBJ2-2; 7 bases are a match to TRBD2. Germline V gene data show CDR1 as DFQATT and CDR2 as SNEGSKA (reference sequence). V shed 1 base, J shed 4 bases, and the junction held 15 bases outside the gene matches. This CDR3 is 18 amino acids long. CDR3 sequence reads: CSARAQTFRGDGTGELFF. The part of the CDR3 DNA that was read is TGCAGTGCTAGAGCCCAAACCTTCCGGGGGGATGGCACCGGGGAG.

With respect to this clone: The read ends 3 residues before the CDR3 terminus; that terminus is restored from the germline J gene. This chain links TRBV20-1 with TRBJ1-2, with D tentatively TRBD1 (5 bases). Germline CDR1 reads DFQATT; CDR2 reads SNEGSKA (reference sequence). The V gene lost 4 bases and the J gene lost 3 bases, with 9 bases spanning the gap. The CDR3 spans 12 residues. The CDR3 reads CSAMQGDYGYTF. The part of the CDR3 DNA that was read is TGCAGTGCTATGCAGGGAGACTATGGC.

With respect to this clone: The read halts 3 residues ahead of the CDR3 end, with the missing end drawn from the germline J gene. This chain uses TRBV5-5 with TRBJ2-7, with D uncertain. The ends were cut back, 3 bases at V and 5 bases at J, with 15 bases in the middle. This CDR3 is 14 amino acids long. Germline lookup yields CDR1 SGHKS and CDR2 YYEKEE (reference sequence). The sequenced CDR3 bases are TGTGCCAGCAGCTGGCTCTTGTCCGCCCACGAG. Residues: CASSWLLSAHE. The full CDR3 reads CASSWLLSAHEQYF.

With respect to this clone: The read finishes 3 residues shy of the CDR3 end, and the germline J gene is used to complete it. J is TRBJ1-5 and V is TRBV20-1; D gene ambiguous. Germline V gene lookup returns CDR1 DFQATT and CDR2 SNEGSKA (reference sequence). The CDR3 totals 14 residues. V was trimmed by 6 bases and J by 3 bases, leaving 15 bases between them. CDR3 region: CSALGVGDNQPQHF. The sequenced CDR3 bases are TGCAGTGCCCTAGGCGTCGGAGACAATCAGCCC.

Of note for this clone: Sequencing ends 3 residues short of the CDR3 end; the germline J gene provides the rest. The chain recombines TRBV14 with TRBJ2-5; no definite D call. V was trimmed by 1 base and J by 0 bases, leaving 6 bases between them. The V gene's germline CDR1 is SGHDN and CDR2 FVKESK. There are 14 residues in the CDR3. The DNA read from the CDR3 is TGTGCCAGCAGCCAAGGGCGGAACCAAGAGACC. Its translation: CASSQGRNQET. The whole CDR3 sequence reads CASSQGRNQETQYF.

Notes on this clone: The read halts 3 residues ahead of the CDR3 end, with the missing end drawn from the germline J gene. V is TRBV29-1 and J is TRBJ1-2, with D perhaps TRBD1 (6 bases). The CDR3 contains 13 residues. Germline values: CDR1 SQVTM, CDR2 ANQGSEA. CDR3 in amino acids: CSVDGGASESYTF. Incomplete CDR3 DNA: TGCAGCGTCGATGGGGGGGCCTCGGAGAGC.

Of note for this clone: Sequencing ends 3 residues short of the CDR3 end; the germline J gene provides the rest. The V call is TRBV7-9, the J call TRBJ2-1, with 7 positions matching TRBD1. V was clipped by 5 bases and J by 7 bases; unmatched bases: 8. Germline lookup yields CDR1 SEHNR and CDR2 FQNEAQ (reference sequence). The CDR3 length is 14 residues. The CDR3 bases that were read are TGTGCCAGCAGCCTGGGACAGCTTATTAATGAG. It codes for CASSLGQLINE. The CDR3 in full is CASSLGQLINEQFF.

CDR3 sequence reads: CASSRTGNNEQFF. The CDR3 bases that were read are TGTGCCAGCAGCAGGACAGGGAACAATGAG. The V and J genes are TRBV7-9 and TRBJ2-1; 8 nucleotides line up with TRBD1. The sequence runs out 3 residues before the end of the CDR3; the remainder is reconstructed from the germline J gene. V trimming: 5 bases; J trimming: 5 bases; junction bases outside the gene matches: 2. Germline-derived CDR1 and CDR2 are SEHNR and FQNEAQ (reference sequence). The CDR3 length is 13 residues.

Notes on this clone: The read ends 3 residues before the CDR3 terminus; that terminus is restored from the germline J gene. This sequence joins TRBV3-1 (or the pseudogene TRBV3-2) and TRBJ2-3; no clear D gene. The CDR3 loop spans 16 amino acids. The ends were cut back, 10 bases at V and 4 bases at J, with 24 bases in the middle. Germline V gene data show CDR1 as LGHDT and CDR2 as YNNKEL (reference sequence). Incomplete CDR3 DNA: TGTGCCATTTCCCCTCCCCCTAGAGTTATTGCAGATACG. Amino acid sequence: CAISPPPRVIADT. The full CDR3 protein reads CAISPPPRVIADTQYF.

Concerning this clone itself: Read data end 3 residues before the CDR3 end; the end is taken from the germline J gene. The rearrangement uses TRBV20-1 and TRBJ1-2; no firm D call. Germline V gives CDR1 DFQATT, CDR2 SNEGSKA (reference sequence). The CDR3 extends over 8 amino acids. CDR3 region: CSAVGYTF. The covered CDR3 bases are TGCAGTGCTGTAGGC.

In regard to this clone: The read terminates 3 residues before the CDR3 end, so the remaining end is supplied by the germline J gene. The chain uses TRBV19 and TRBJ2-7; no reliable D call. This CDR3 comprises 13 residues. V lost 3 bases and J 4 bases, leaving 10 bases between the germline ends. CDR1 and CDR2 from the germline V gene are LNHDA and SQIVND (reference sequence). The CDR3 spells CASSIPGSYEQYF. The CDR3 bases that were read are TGTGCCAGTAGTATTCCGGGTTCTTACGAG.

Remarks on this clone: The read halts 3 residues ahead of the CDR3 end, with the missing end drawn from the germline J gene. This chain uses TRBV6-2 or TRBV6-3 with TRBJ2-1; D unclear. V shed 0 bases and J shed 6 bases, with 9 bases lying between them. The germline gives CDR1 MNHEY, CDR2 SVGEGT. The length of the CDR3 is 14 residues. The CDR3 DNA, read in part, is TGTGCCAGCAGTTACTCGCGGCCAATCAATGAG. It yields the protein CASSYSRPINE. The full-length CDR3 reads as CASSYSRPINEQFF.

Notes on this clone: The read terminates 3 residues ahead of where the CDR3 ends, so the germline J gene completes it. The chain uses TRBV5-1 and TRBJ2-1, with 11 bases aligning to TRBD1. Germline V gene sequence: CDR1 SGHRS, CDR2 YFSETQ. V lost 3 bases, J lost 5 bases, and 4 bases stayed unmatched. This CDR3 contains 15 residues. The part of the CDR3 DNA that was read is TGCGCCAGCAGCTCAGGGACAGGGGGGAACAATGAG. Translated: CASSSGTGGNNE. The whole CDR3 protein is CASSSGTGGNNEQFF.

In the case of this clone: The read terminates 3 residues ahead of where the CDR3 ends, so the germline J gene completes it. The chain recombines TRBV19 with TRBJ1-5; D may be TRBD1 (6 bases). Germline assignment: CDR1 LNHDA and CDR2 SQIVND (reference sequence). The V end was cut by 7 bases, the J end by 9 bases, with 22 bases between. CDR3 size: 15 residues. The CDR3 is CASTGGGYNQMPQHF. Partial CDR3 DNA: TGTGCCAGTACCGGCGGGGGCTATAATCAAATGCCC. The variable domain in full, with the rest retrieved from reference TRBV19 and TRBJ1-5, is DGGITQSPKYLFRKEGQNVTLSCEQNLNHDAMYWYRQDPGQGLRLIYYSQIVNDFQKGDIAEGYSVSREKKESFPLTVTSAQKNPTAFYLCASTGGGYNQMPQHFGDGTRLSIL.

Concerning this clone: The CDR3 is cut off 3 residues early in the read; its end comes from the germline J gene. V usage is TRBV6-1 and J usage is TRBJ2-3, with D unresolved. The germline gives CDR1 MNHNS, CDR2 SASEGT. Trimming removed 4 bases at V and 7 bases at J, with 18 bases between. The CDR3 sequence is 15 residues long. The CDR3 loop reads CASSATSTLFNTQYF. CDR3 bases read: TGTGCCAGCAGTGCGACTTCTACCCTTTTTAATACG.

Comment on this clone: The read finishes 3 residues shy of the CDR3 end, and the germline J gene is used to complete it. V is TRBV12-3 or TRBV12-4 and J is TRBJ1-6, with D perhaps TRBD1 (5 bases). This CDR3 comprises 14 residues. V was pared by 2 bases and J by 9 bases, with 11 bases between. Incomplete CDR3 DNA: TGTGCCAGCAGTTTAAGGGAGGGGCTTTCACCC. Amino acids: CASSLREGLSP. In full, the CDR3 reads CASSLREGLSPLHF.

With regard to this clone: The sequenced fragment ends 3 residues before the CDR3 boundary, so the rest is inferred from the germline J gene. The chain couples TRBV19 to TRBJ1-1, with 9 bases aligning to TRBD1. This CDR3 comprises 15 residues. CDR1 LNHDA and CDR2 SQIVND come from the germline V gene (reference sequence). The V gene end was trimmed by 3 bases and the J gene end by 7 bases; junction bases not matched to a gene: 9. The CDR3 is CASSISGQGINEAFF. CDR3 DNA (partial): TGTGCCAGTAGTATTTCGGGACAGGGTATAAATGAA. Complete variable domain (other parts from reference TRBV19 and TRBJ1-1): DGGITQSPKYLFRKEGQNVTLSCEQNLNHDAMYWYRQDPGQGLRLIYYSQIVNDFQKGDIAEGYSVSREKKESFPLTVTSAQKNPTAFYLCASSISGQGINEAFFGQGTRLTVV.

The DNA read from the CDR3 is TGTGCCAGCAGGATCGGCGGTGTCTATGGC. This encodes CASRIGGVYG. The whole CDR3 region reads CASRIGGVYGYTF. This chain links TRBV2 with TRBJ1-2; D unresolved. The CDR3 end lies 3 residues beyond the end of the read and is filled in from the germline J gene. CDR1 SNHLY and CDR2 FYNNEI come from the germline V gene. The V gene lost 6 bases and the J gene lost 4 bases, with 12 bases spanning the gap. The CDR3 spans 13 residues.

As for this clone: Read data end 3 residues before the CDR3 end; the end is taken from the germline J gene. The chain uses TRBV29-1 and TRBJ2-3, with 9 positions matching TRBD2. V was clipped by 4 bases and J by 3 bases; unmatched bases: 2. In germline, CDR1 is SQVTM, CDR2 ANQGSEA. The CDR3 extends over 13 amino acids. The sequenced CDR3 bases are TGCAGCGTTGTAGCGGGAGTAACAGATACG. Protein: CSVVAGVTDT. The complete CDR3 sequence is CSVVAGVTDTQYF.

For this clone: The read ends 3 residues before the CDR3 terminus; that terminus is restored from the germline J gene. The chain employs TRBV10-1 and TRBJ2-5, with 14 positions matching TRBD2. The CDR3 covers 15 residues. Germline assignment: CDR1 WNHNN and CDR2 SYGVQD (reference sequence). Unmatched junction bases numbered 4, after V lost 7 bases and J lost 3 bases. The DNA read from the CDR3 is TGCGCCAGCAAACGACTAGCGGGAGGGAAAGAGACC. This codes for CASKRLAGGKET. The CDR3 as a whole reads CASKRLAGGKETQYF.